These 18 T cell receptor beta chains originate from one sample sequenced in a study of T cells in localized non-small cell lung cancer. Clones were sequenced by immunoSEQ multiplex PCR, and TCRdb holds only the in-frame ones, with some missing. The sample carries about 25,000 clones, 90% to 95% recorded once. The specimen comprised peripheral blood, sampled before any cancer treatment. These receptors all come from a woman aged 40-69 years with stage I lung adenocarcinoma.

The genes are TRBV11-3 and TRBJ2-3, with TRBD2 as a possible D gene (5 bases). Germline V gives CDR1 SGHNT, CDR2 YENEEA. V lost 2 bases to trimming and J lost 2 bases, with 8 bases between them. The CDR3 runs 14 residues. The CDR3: CASSLSGSTDTQYF. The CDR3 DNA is TGTGCCAGCAGCTTAAGCGGTTCCACAGATACGCAGTATTTT.

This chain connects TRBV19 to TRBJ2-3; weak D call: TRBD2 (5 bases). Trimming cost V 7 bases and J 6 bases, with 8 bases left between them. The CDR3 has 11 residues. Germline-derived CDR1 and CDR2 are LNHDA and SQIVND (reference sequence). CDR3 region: CASKEADTQYF. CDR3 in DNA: TGTGCCAGTAAGGAGGCTGATACGCAGTATTTT.

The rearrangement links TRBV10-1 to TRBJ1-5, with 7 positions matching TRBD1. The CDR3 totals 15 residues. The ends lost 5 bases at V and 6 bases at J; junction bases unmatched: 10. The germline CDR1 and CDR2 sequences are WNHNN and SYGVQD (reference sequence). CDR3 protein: CASSRQGGWSQPQHF. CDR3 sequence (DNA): TGCGCCAGCAGTCGACAGGGTGGGTGGAGTCAGCCCCAGCATTTT.

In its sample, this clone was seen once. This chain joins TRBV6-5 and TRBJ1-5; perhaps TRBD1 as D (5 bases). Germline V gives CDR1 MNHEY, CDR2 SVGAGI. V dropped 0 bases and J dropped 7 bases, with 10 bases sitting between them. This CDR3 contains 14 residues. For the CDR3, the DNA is TGTGCCAGCAGTTACTCGGGTCGGGGCCAGCCCCAGCATTTT. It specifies CASSYSGRGQPQHF.

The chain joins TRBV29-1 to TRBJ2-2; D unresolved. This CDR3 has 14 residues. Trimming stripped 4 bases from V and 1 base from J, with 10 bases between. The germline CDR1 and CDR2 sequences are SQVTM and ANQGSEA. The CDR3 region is CSVGGDWNTGELFF. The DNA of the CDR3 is TGCAGCGTTGGTGGGGATTGGAACACCGGGGAGCTGTTTTTT.

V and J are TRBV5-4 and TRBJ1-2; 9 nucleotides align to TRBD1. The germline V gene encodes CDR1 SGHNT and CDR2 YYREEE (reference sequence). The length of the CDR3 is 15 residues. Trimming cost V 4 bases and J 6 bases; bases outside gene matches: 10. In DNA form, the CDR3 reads TGTGCCAGCAGCCCGGGGACAGGGAGTTGGGATGGCTACACCTTC. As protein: CASSPGTGSWDGYTF.

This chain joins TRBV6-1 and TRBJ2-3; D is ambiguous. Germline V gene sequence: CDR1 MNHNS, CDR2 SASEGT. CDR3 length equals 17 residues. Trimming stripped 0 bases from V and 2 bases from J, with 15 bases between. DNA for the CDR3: TGTGCCAGCAGTGAAGCCGAAGTGAGGTTAGACACAGATACGCAGTATTTT. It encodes CASSEAEVRLDTDTQYF.

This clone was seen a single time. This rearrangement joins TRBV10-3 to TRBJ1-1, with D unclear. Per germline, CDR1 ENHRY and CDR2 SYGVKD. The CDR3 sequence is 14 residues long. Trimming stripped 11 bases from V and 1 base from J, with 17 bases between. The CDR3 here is CAARRTAANTEAFF. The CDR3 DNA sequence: TGTGCCGCCAGACGGACGGCCGCGAACACTGAAGCTTTCTTT.

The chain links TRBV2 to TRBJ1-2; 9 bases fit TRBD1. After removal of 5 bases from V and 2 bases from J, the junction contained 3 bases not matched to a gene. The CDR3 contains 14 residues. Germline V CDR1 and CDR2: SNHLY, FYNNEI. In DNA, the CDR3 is TGTGCCAGCAGTACCGGGACAGGGAACTATGGCTACACCTTC. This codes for CASSTGTGNYGYTF.

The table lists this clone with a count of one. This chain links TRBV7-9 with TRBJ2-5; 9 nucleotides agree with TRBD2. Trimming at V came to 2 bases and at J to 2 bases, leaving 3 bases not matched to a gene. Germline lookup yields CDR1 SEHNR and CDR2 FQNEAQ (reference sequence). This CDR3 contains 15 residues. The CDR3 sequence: CASSLFLAGQETQYF. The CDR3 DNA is TGTGCCAGCAGCTTATTCCTAGCGGGACAAGAGACCCAGTACTTC.

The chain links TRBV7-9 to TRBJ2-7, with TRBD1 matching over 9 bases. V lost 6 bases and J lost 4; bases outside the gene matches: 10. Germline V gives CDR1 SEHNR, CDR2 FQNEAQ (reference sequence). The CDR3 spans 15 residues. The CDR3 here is CASSSGQGNSYEQYF. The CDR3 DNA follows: TGTGCCAGCAGTTCCGGACAGGGGAACTCATACGAGCAGTACTTC.

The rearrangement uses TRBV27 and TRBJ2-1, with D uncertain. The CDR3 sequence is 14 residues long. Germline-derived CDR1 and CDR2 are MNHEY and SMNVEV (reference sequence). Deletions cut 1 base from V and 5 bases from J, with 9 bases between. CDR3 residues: CASSLLPTDNEQFF. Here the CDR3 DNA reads TGTGCCAGCAGTTTATTACCGACCGACAATGAGCAGTTCTTC.

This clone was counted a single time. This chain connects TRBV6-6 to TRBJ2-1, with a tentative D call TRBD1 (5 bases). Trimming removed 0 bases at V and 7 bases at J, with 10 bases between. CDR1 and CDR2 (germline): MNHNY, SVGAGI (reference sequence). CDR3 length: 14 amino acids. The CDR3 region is CASSYSTRANEQFF. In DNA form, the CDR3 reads TGTGCCAGCAGTTACTCGACCAGGGCAAATGAGCAGTTCTTC.

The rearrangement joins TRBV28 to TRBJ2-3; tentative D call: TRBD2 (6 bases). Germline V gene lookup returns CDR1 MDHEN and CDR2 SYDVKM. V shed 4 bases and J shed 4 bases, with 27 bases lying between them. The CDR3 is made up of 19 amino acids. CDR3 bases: TGTGCCAGCAGTTCAAGATACTCGGGCGGAGGGAGCGAACCAGATACGCAGTATTTT. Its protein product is CASSSRYSGGGSEPDTQYF.

The CDR3 spells CAISDQLWRVWETSGPDTQYF. CDR3 DNA: TGTGCCATCAGTGACCAGTTATGGAGGGTTTGGGAAACTAGCGGACCAGATACGCAGTATTTT. The J gene is TRBJ2-3, the V gene TRBV10-3; 8 bases are a match to TRBD2. V lost 3 bases to trimming and J lost 4 bases; unmatched junction nucleotides: 24. This CDR3 has 21 amino acids. Germline V gene lookup returns CDR1 ENHRY and CDR2 SYGVKD.

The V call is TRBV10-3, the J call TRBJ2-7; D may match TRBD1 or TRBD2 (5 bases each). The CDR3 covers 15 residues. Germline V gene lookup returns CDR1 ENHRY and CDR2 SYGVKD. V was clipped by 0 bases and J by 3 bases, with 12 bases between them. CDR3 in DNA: TGTGCCATCAGTGAGTCACCAGGGAGAGGCTACGAGCAGTACTTC. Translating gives CAISESPGRGYEQYF.

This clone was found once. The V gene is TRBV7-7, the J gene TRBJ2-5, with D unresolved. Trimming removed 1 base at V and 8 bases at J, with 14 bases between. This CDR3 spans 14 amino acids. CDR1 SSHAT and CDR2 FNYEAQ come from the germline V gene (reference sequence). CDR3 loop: CASSLDIGPGTQYF. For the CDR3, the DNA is TGTGCCAGCAGCTTAGATATCGGCCCCGGAACCCAGTACTTC.

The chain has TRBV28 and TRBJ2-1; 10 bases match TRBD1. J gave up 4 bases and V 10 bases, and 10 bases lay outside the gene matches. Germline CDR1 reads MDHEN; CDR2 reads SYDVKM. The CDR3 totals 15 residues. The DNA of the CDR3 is TGTGCCACCACGTCGAAGGGACAGGGGTACAATGAGCAGTTCTTC. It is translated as CATTSKGQGYNEQFF. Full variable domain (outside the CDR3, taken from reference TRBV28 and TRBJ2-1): DVKVTQSSRYLVKRTGEKVFLECVQDMDHENMFWYRQDPGLGLRLIYFSYDVKMKEKGDIPEGYSVSREKKERFSLILESASTNQTSMYLCATTSKGQGYNEQFFGPGTRLTVL.